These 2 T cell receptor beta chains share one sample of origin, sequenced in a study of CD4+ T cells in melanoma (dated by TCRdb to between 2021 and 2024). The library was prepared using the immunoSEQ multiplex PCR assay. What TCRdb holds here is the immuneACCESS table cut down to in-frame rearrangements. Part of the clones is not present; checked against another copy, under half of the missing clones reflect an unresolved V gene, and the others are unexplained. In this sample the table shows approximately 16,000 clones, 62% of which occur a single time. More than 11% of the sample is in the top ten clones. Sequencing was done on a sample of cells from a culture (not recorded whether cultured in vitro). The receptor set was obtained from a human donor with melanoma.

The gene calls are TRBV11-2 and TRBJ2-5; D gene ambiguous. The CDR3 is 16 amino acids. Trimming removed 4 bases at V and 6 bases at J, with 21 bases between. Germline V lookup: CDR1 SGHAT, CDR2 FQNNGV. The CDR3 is CASSSLGRSGRKTQYF. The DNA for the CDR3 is TGTGCCAGCAGCTCGCTAGGACGGTCTGGTCGGAAGACCCAGTACTTC.

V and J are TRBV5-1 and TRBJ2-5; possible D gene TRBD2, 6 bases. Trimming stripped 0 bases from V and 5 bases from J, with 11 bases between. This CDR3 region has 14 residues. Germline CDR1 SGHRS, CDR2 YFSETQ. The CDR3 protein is CASSLAGGEETQYF. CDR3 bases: TGCGCCAGCAGCTTGGCCGGGGGAGAGGAGACCCAGTACTTC.